These T cell receptor beta chains were read from a single sample in a study of T cells in localized non-small cell lung cancer. Method: immunoSEQ multiplex PCR; TCRdb's copy keeps in-frame clones and lacks some. The profile covers 25,000 to 30,000 clones, with 91% appearing a single time and around 30% taken by the ten largest. Sequencing was performed on peripheral blood, taken before any cancer treatment. Receptors were obtained from a female donor older than 55 with stage I lung adenocarcinoma. CDR3s include the opening cysteine and the closing phenylalanine or tryptophan. A D gene is named only where the DNA matches it firmly. Not all rows give a size; the values are once, few, many and, for expanded clones, a class.

CDR3aa: CASSLAGLAGGWLNEQFF
CDR3nt: TGCGCCAGCAGCTTGGCGGGACTAGCGGGAGGCTGGCTGAATGAGCAGTTCTTC
d_gene: TRBD2
abundance: NA
j_gene: TRBJ2-1
v_gene: TRBV5-1

CDR3aa: CASSQGTGGNQPQHF
CDR3nt: TGCGCCAGCAGCCAAGGAACAGGGGGAAATCAGCCCCAGCATTTT
d_gene: TRBD1
abundance: NA
j_gene: TRBJ1-5
v_gene: TRBV4-1

CDR3aa: CASSFGQTYNEQFF
CDR3nt: TGTGCCAGCAGCTTTGGGCAGACCTACAATGAGCAGTTCTTC
d_gene: NA
abundance: NA
j_gene: TRBJ2-1
v_gene: TRBV13

CDR3aa: CASIRAGSGNTIYF
CDR3nt: TGTGCCAGCATCCGCGCGGGTTCGGGAAACACCATATATTTT
d_gene: NA
abundance: once
j_gene: TRBJ1-3
v_gene: TRBV28

CDR3aa: CASSVASGTDNTGELFF
CDR3nt: TGTGCCAGCAGCGTAGCCTCCGGGACAGATAACACCGGGGAGCTGTTTTTT
d_gene: TRBD1
abundance: NA
j_gene: TRBJ2-2
v_gene: TRBV9

CDR3aa: CASSVSRFSTDTQYF
CDR3nt: TGTGCCAGCAGCGTATCTAGGTTCAGCACAGATACGCAGTATTTT
d_gene: NA
abundance: NA
j_gene: TRBJ2-3
v_gene: TRBV9

CDR3aa: CASSLTQGTEAFF
CDR3nt: TGTGCCAGCAGCTTAACCCAAGGGACTGAAGCTTTCTTT
d_gene: NA
abundance: NA
j_gene: TRBJ1-1
v_gene: TRBV7-8

CDR3aa: CASSLAPVNTGELFF
CDR3nt: TGTGCCAGCAGCTTGGCCCCAGTGAACACCGGGGAGCTGTTTTTT
d_gene: NA
abundance: NA
j_gene: TRBJ2-2
v_gene: TRBV5-4

CDR3aa: CASSYSRGQPAFF
CDR3nt: TGTGCCAGCAGTTACTCGCGTGGACAGCCTGCCTTCTTT
d_gene: NA
abundance: NA
j_gene: TRBJ1-1
v_gene: TRBV6-5

CDR3aa: CASSPTGRGETQYF
CDR3nt: TGTGCTAGCAGCCCAACAGGGAGAGGGGAGACCCAGTACTTC
d_gene: NA
abundance: once
j_gene: TRBJ2-5
v_gene: TRBV7-7

CDR3aa: CASSVNAGGLRTGELFF
CDR3nt: TGTGCCAGCAGCGTGAATGCGGGGGGCTTGAGAACCGGGGAGCTGTTTTTT
d_gene: TRBD2
abundance: NA
j_gene: TRBJ2-2
v_gene: TRBV9

CDR3aa: CASNLLGGANYGYTF
CDR3nt: TGTGCCAGCAACCTTCTGGGGGGCGCTAACTATGGCTACACCTTC
d_gene: NA
abundance: NA
j_gene: TRBJ1-2
v_gene: TRBV5-8